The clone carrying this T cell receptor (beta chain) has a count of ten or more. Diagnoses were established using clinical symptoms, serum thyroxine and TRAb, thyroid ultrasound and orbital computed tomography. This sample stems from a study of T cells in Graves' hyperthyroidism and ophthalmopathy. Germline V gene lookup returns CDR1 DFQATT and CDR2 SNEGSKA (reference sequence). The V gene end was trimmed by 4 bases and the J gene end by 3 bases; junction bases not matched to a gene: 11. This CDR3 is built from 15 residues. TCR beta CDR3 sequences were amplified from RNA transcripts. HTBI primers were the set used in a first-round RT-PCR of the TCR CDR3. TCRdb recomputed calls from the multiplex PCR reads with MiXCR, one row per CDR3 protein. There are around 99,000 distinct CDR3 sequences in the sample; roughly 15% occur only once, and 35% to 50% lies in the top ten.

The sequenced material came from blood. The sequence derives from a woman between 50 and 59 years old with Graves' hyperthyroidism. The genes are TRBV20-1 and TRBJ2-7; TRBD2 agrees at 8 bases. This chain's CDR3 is CSANPVNSGNYEQYF. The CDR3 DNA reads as TGCAGTGCTAATCCCGTGAATAGCGGGAACTACGAGCAGTACTTC.